What follows are 10 T cell receptor beta chains derived from one specimen sequenced in a study of Tregs in tolerant kidney transplant recipients. These receptors have no identified antigens. Assay used: immunoSEQ multiplex PCR; TCRdb lists only in-frame clones, some missing. The table records roughly 16,000 clones, 61% of them present only once. The material sequenced was Tregs from blood cultured with allogeneic cells. Every receptor here comes from a human donor in good health.

This clone has a count of ten or more. DNA for the CDR3: TGTGCCAGCACCCAGGGGGCGCGAGAGACCCAGTACTTC. This gives the protein CASTQGARETQYF. V gene TRBV7-2 combines with J gene TRBJ2-5; 8 bases align to TRBD1. This CDR3 comprises 13 residues. V gave up 7 bases and J gave up 4 bases; unmatched junction bases: 5. Germline-derived CDR1 and CDR2 are SGHTA and FQGNSA.

V and J are TRBV11-3 and TRBJ2-1; D is unclear. The germline V and J ends were trimmed by 5 bases and 10 bases, with 12 bases remaining between them. This CDR3 has 12 amino acids. The germline gives CDR1 SGHNT, CDR2 YENEEA. CDR3 amino acids: CASSPGWVEQFF. CDR3 nucleotides: TGTGCCAGCAGCCCCGGATGGGTAGAGCAGTTCTTC.

The table lists this clone with a few counts. The gene calls are TRBV5-4 and TRBJ1-1; a possible D gene is TRBD1 (6 bases). Trimming cost V 4 bases and J 2 bases, with 12 bases left between them. This CDR3 is built from 14 residues. Looked up from germline, CDR1 is SGHNT and CDR2 is YYREEE (reference sequence). DNA for the CDR3: TGTGCCAGCAGCCCCCGGACAGATAACACTGAAGCTTTCTTT. Amino acid sequence: CASSPRTDNTEAFF.

The rearrangement links TRBV7-9 to TRBJ2-5, with D possibly matching TRBD2 (6 bases). The CDR3 loop spans 15 amino acids. Per germline, CDR1 SEHNR and CDR2 FQNEAQ (reference sequence). The germline V and J ends were trimmed by 1 base and 5 bases, with 14 bases remaining between them. The CDR3 here is CASSLGRGFGETQYF. CDR3 in DNA: TGTGCCAGCAGCTTAGGCCGGGGGTTCGGGGAGACCCAGTACTTC.

The chain recombines TRBV10-3 with TRBJ2-7; D possibly corresponds to TRBD2 (6 bases). Between the trimmed V and J ends, which lost 1 base and 4 bases, there was a span of 11 bases. The CDR3 has 14 residues. Per the germline V gene, CDR1 is ENHRY and CDR2 is SYGVKD. CDR3 region: CAISEFSGGYEQYF. The CDR3 DNA reads TGTGCCATCAGTGAGTTCTCAGGAGGGTACGAGCAGTACTTC.

The chain joins TRBV5-4 to TRBJ2-6; no clear D gene. Trimming removed 5 bases at V and 1 base at J, with 16 bases between. The CDR3 covers 17 residues. Germline V lookup: CDR1 SGHNT, CDR2 YYREEE (reference sequence). CDR3 region: CASRPPTEISGANVLTF. CDR3 nucleotides: TGTGCCAGCAGACCCCCGACGGAGATATCTGGGGCCAACGTCCTGACTTTC.

The chain employs TRBV15 and TRBJ1-4, with D possibly matching TRBD1 (5 bases). V dropped 3 bases and J dropped 2 bases, with 10 bases sitting between them. CDR3 length equals 15 residues. From germline, CDR1 is LNHNV and CDR2 YYDKDF (reference sequence). This chain's CDR3 is CATSRAGVTNEKLFF. Here the CDR3 DNA reads TGTGCCACCAGCAGGGCGGGGGTGACTAATGAAAAACTGTTTTTT. The full variable domain, its missing parts supplied by reference TRBV15 and TRBJ1-4, is DAMVIQNPRYQVTQFGKPVTLSCSQTLNHNVMYWYQQKSSQAPKLLFHYYDKDFNNEADTPDNFQSRRPNTSFCFLDIRSPGLGDTAMYLCATSRAGVTNEKLFFGSGTQLSVL.

The chain carries TRBV5-8 and TRBJ2-2, with D maybe TRBD1 (5 bases). CDR1 and CDR2 from the germline V gene are SGHTS and YDEGEE. The length of the CDR3 is 17 residues. Trimming shortened V by 4 bases and J by 3 bases, and 19 bases separated the two germline ends. CDR3 in DNA: TGTGCCAGCAGCAGAATACTGGGGCCTCAGGACACCGGGGAGCTGTTTTTT. Translating gives CASSRILGPQDTGELFF. The complete variable domain, with remaining parts taken from reference TRBV5-8 and TRBJ2-2, reads EAGVTQSPTHLIKTRGQQATLRCSPISGHTSVYWYQQALGLGLQFLLWYDEGEERNRGNFPPRFSGRQFPNYSSELNVNALELEDSALYLCASSRILGPQDTGELFFGEGSRLTVL.

The chain links TRBV19 to TRBJ1-4, with D unresolved. The CDR3 runs 12 residues. The V gene's germline CDR1 is LNHDA and CDR2 SQIVND (reference sequence). Trimming removed 4 bases at V and 4 bases at J, with 4 bases between. The CDR3 DNA is TGTGCCAGTAGTACCCTTAATGAAAAACTGTTTTTT. It encodes CASSTLNEKLFF. The full variable domain, rest sourced from reference TRBV19 and TRBJ1-4, is DGGITQSPKYLFRKEGQNVTLSCEQNLNHDAMYWYRQDPGQGLRLIYYSQIVNDFQKGDIAEGYSVSREKKESFPLTVTSAQKNPTAFYLCASSTLNEKLFFGSGTQLSVL.

In its sample, this clone is medium-sized. V and J are TRBV7-2 and TRBJ2-3; 7 bases are shared with TRBD2. The V and J ends lost 1 base and 7 bases, in that order; junction bases with no gene match: 5. Germline CDR1 SGHTA, CDR2 FQGNSA. CDR3 size: 14 residues. The CDR3 is CASSLGGGANTQYF. In DNA form, the CDR3 reads TGTGCCAGCAGCTTAGGCGGGGGAGCAAATACGCAGTATTTT.